One TCR beta chain is described in this entry. It has no known antigen specificity. Within one base of it there is no much larger clone, and no base qualities were kept. The sample is drawn from a study of PD-1 blockade in classical Hodgkin lymphoma (TCRdb year 2020). Regarding the complete study: Nivolumab dosing was 3 mg/kg intravenously every 2 weeks, continuing until either disease progression or unacceptable toxicity. The study used CyTOF and TCR beta sequencing to define a peripheral blood immune signature of response to PD-1 blockade in classical Hodgkin lymphoma. Points the paper makes about the study in general: Baseline TCR diversity was reported to be lower in newly diagnosed patients than in healthy donors, and even lower in relapsed/refractory patients. The study covered only a single clinical trial cohort, and the causes of the repertoire differences, possibly disease activity or prior therapy, were still not defined. Trial patients with a complete response had baseline diversity similar to that of newly diagnosed patients, while partial responders and progressors had significantly lower diversity. A significant rise by C4D1 was seen in CD4+ but not CD8+ TCR diversity (p=0.0027 vs p=0.16), with the rise being most apparent in complete responders (p=0.02). Lower diversity was seen in patients whose nivolumab began less than 1 year after ASCT, and these patients were left out of later analyses so that immune reconstitution would not confound the results.

Genomic DNA was extracted with the Qiagen DNeasy kit from unsorted PBMCs and from negatively selected CD4+ and CD8+ fractions. Using primers that anneal to V and J segments, immunoSEQ multiplex PCR amplified the TCR beta CDR3 regions. A synthetic immune receptor repertoire was used to minimize amplification bias, and any remaining bias was removed computationally after sequencing. Turning to the authors' computational methods: Custom Python scripts were used to quantify repertoire diversity as the Shannon entropy index. Unsorted, CD4+ and CD8+ repertoires were examined separately, except in combined analyses, for which CD4+ and CD8+ sequences were merged in silico. A clone was considered expanded if an increase in frequency of at least 2-fold after treatment relative to C1D1 was found, and a pseudocount of 0.5 was applied to clones undetected at baseline. Clones with 0 or 1 copy at C1D1 were classified as singleton clones, and clones with 2 or more copies were classified as non-singleton clones. Clones expanded in unsorted samples were assigned a CD4+, CD8+ or unknown annotation through matching of protein sequences in sorted samples from the same patient. Wilcoxon tests on paired samples were used to test changes in diversity from C1D1 to C4D1. This is the immuneACCESS table as TCRdb keeps it, with only in-frame sequences that have V and J called. A part of the clones is gone; compared with another copy, unresolved V genes explain less than half, and the rest is unexplained. Clone size and the V and J calls come from that table; the DNA yielded D and trimming. Recorded for this sample are about 28,000 clones; approximately 72% of them occurred a single time. Roughly a third of the sample rests with the top ten.

Trimming at the junction amounts to 3 bases on V and 0 bases on J, and the germline ends lie 23 bases apart. For CDR1 and CDR2, the germline V gene lists MDHEN and SYDVKM. The CDR3 goes from the cysteine to the phenylalanine over 20 residues. Solely the CDR3 DNA is kept, with 60 bases framed from the first base. The time point label, read with the paper, signifies: cycle 2 day 1 (C2D1) of nivolumab. All trial patients had relapsed after autologous stem cell transplantation, with cohorts A, B and C differing in prior brentuximab vedotin exposure. The trial cohort comprised some 60 patients with relapsed/refractory classical Hodgkin lymphoma whose best overall responses were complete response, partial response or progressive disease. Single-agent nivolumab was administered to trial patients in the multi-cohort phase II CheckMate 205 trial. An independent review committee assessed best overall response using the 2007 International Working Group response criteria. Trial PBMCs were obtained immediately prior to nivolumab initiation (C1D1) and on therapy at cycle 2 day 1 and cycle 4 day 1. Peripheral blood was collected in 8 mL Vacutainer Cell Preparation Tubes, from which PBMCs were isolated by centrifugation and then cryopreserved.

The rearrangement joined TRBV28 to TRBJ1-4; the D gene cannot be named for sure. This clonotype was sampled from a human donor with classical Hodgkin lymphoma. This material consisted of peripheral blood mononuclear cells (PBMCs), taken before the second cycle of nivolumab. The DNA sequence reads TGTGCCAGCAGTTTTTTCATGTTGATTCTCCTGATCTCAACTAATGAAAAACTGTTTTTT. Its protein product is CASSFFMLILLISTNEKLFF.